Sequencing of this T cell receptor (beta chain) was carried out in a study of T cell repertoires in cytomegalovirus infection (dated by TCRdb to between 2018 and 2020). About the study as a whole: Alongside well-studied HLA-B-restricted epitopes, the peptide stimulations were aimed at recently identified HLA-C-restricted CMV epitopes, whose presentation resists viral immunomodulation. Because public TCR beta signatures pointed to carriage of CMV infection together with the matching HLA type, the HLA type of each donor mattered for the analysis. The research as a whole found: Carriers of CMV infection plus the relevant HLA type were discriminated by the cumulative frequency of public TCR beta family members in the study cohort and in an independent roughly 350-donor cohort. The ex vivo response was dominated by HLA-C-restricted CMV-specific TCR beta clonotypes, and the single most frequent clonotype in two of eight donors was supplied by these HLA-C-restricted clonotypes.

The CDR3 starts with the cysteine, ends with the phenylalanine, and has 17 residues. Of the read, only the CDR3 DNA is kept; its 51 bases are in frame from base 1. Ends trimmed: V by 0 bases, J by 3 bases; bases unmatched to a gene: 4. CDR1 MNHEY and CDR2 SVGAGI were looked up in the germline V gene. The table lists this clonotype with many counts. No antigen is known for it. It has no much larger one-base neighbor in the sample; base qualities were not kept. Read against the paper, the sample's treatment or condition label means: in vitro stimulation with specific CMV peptide epitopes to enrich CMV-specific T cells. Instrument used: Illumina HiSeq 1500. TCRdb's own reprocessing of the public reads used fastp at Q25 and MiXCR and kept productive beta chains. When rows share a CDR3 protein, they turn into one entry using the most common DNA and genes. This sample holds 830,000 or so distinct CDR3 sequences; roughly 33% were observed only once. Roughly 12% of the sample comes from the top ten.

The clonotype comes from a human donor in good health (CMV status not recorded). Some clones in this sample may be carry-over from other donors' samples. The sequences come from cultured CD8+ T cells from PBMCs, collected from culture after CMV antigen stimulation. The sequence joins TRBV6-5 to TRBJ2-1; a stretch of 11 junction bases matches TRBD2. The DNA sequence is given as TGTGCCAGCAGTTACTCACCTAGCGGGGGGATCTACAATGAGCAGTTCTTC. It translates to CASSYSPSGGIYNEQFF.